The rows below give T cell receptor beta chains drawn from one sample of a study of cytomegalovirus exposure and HLA in healthy donors. Clones were sequenced by immunoSEQ multiplex PCR, and TCRdb holds only the in-frame ones, with some missing. This repertoire comprises roughly 41,000 clones; its ten largest clones make up approximately 1%. Sequencing input: PBMCs. These receptors were obtained from a woman aged 40 to 50 in good health and CMV-seronegative. The CDR3 runs from the conserved cysteine through the conserved F or W. Each record gives: CDR3 DNA, CDR3 protein, V gene, J gene, D gene. The D gene is left open where the match is weak.

CDR3nt: TGTGCCAGCAGCACAGGGACGATGGCTGAAGCTTTCTTT; CDR3aa: CASSTGTMAEAFF; v_gene: TRBV5-6; j_gene: TRBJ1-1; d_gene: -
CDR3nt: TGTGCCAGCAGGCAACAGGGTGCCCTTAATGAAAAACTGTTTTTT; CDR3aa: CASRQQGALNEKLFF; v_gene: TRBV2; j_gene: TRBJ1-4; d_gene: -
CDR3nt: TGTGCCTCCCGACCTCTAGCGGCCTCGTACGAGCAGTACTTC; CDR3aa: CASRPLAASYEQYF; v_gene: TRBV6-5; j_gene: TRBJ2-7; d_gene: TRBD2
CDR3nt: TGCGCCAGCAGCCCCGGTCGGGAATATGGCTACACCTTC; CDR3aa: CASSPGREYGYTF; v_gene: TRBV4-3; j_gene: TRBJ1-2; d_gene: -
CDR3nt: TGTGCCAGCAGCACCATGGGAGGGGCCGCAAACTATGGCTACACCTTC; CDR3aa: CASSTMGGAANYGYTF; v_gene: TRBV6-6; j_gene: TRBJ1-2; d_gene: -
CDR3nt: TGTGCCAGCTCACCCTCGGGAAGAAGGGAGACCCAGTACTTC; CDR3aa: CASSPSGRRETQYF; v_gene: TRBV18; j_gene: TRBJ2-5; d_gene: -
CDR3nt: TGTGCCAGCAGTGTATTTTCCTACGAGCAGTACTTC; CDR3aa: CASSVFSYEQYF; v_gene: TRBV6-1; j_gene: TRBJ2-7; d_gene: -
CDR3nt: TGTGCCAGCAGACTACTAGCGGGAATCACAGATACGCAGTATTTT; CDR3aa: CASRLLAGITDTQYF; v_gene: TRBV28; j_gene: TRBJ2-3; d_gene: TRBD2
CDR3nt: TGTGCCAGCAGCTTACGGGACAATGAGCAGTTCTTC; CDR3aa: CASSLRDNEQFF; v_gene: TRBV7-9; j_gene: TRBJ2-1; d_gene: -
CDR3nt: TGTGCCAGCAGCCCAGGGTCACGGTACAATGAGCAGTTCTTC; CDR3aa: CASSPGSRYNEQFF; v_gene: TRBV11-2; j_gene: TRBJ2-1; d_gene: -
CDR3nt: TGTGCCAGTACCCGGGGACAGGGAAACGGCTACACCTTC; CDR3aa: CASTRGQGNGYTF; v_gene: TRBV19; j_gene: TRBJ1-2; d_gene: TRBD1
CDR3nt: TGTGCCAGCAGCGCGATATCGGGGGGCCACGGGGAGCTGTTTTTT; CDR3aa: CASSAISGGHGELFF; v_gene: TRBV7-3; j_gene: TRBJ2-2; d_gene: -
CDR3nt: TGTGCCAGCAGCTCACCCAAGAGACACCGATCGGACTCCTACGAGCAGTACTTC; CDR3aa: CASSSPKRHRSDSYEQYF; v_gene: TRBV7-9; j_gene: TRBJ2-7; d_gene: -
CDR3nt: TGTGCCAGTAGTCTCCGACTAGCGGCCTACAATGAGCAGTTCTTC; CDR3aa: CASSLRLAAYNEQFF; v_gene: TRBV19; j_gene: TRBJ2-1; d_gene: TRBD2
CDR3nt: TGTGCCAGCAGCCCGACTCGGGACTCACCTTACGAGCAGTACTTC; CDR3aa: CASSPTRDSPYEQYF; v_gene: TRBV7-3; j_gene: TRBJ2-7; d_gene: -
CDR3nt: TGCGCCAGCAGCCAAGATAAGGTGCGGGGACGGAACACCGGGGAGCTGTTTTTT; CDR3aa: CASSQDKVRGRNTGELFF; v_gene: TRBV4-1; j_gene: TRBJ2-2; d_gene: -
CDR3nt: TGCGCCAGCAGCCTGACAGGGGGCGAGAGTGAAAAACTGTTTTTT; CDR3aa: CASSLTGGESEKLFF; v_gene: TRBV5-1; j_gene: TRBJ1-4; d_gene: TRBD1
CDR3nt: TGTGCCAGCAGTTGGTCGGGACAGTCGAGGATAGATACGCAGTATTTT; CDR3aa: CASSWSGQSRIDTQYF; v_gene: TRBV6-5; j_gene: TRBJ2-3; d_gene: TRBD1
CDR3nt: TGTGCCAGCAGCTTAAGGGCAGCGGGCGCTAACTATGGCTACACCTTC; CDR3aa: CASSLRAAGANYGYTF; v_gene: TRBV7-8; j_gene: TRBJ1-2; d_gene: -
CDR3nt: TGCGCCAGCAGCCCAACGGGGTCCAACTATGGCTACACCTTC; CDR3aa: CASSPTGSNYGYTF; v_gene: TRBV4-1; j_gene: TRBJ1-2; d_gene: -
CDR3nt: TGTGCCAGAAGACACTCCGAAAAACTGTTTTTT; CDR3aa: CARRHSEKLFF; v_gene: TRBV21-1; j_gene: TRBJ1-4; d_gene: -
CDR3nt: TGCGCCAGCAGCTTGGCCGGGACAGGGGGCGCGGGGGACTATGGCTACACCTTC; CDR3aa: CASSLAGTGGAGDYGYTF; v_gene: TRBV5-1; j_gene: TRBJ1-2; d_gene: TRBD1
CDR3nt: TGCAGCGTTGTGGGAGGACTAGCGGACTCCTACAATGAGCAGTTCTTC; CDR3aa: CSVVGGLADSYNEQFF; v_gene: TRBV29-1; j_gene: TRBJ2-1; d_gene: TRBD2
CDR3nt: TGTGCCAGCAGTTACTCGTACGGACAAAATCAGCCCCAGCATTTT; CDR3aa: CASSYSYGQNQPQHF; v_gene: TRBV6-5; j_gene: TRBJ1-5; d_gene: -
CDR3nt: TGCAGCGTTTCCCCAGACAGCTATGGCTACACCTTC; CDR3aa: CSVSPDSYGYTF; v_gene: TRBV29-1; j_gene: TRBJ1-2; d_gene: -
CDR3nt: TGCGCCAGCAGCCAAGGGGCAGGGGGCTCAGGCTACACCTTC; CDR3aa: CASSQGAGGSGYTF; v_gene: TRBV4-3; j_gene: TRBJ1-2; d_gene: TRBD1
CDR3nt: TGTGCCAGCAGGGGGGGTGGAGATACGCAGTATTTT; CDR3aa: CASRGGGDTQYF; v_gene: TRBV7-2; j_gene: TRBJ2-3; d_gene: -
CDR3nt: TGTGCCAGCACCGACTTCTGGGAGCAGTTCTTC; CDR3aa: CASTDFWEQFF; v_gene: TRBV6-6; j_gene: TRBJ2-1; d_gene: -
CDR3nt: TGCAGCGTTGCGAGGATGAACACTGAAGCTTTCTTT; CDR3aa: CSVARMNTEAFF; v_gene: TRBV29-1; j_gene: TRBJ1-1; d_gene: -
CDR3nt: TGTGCCAGCAGTCGTCCCGGGACATCGGCGCCTAACTATGGCTACACCTTC; CDR3aa: CASSRPGTSAPNYGYTF; v_gene: TRBV11-2; j_gene: TRBJ1-2; d_gene: -
CDR3nt: TGTGCCAGCAGCAGATCTAGCGGGAGCGGCGCCTACGAGCAGTACTTC; CDR3aa: CASSRSSGSGAYEQYF; v_gene: TRBV7-9; j_gene: TRBJ2-7; d_gene: TRBD2
CDR3nt: TGTGCCAGTAATAACAGGGGGCTGAGCTACGAGCAGTACTTC; CDR3aa: CASNNRGLSYEQYF; v_gene: TRBV19; j_gene: TRBJ2-7; d_gene: TRBD1
CDR3nt: TGCAGCGTTGTTCGGGACACTTCTAACTATGGCTACACCTTC; CDR3aa: CSVVRDTSNYGYTF; v_gene: TRBV29-1; j_gene: TRBJ1-2; d_gene: -
CDR3nt: TGTGCCAGCAGGGGGACTAGTGAGAATGAGCAGTTCTTC; CDR3aa: CASRGTSENEQFF; v_gene: TRBV6-5; j_gene: TRBJ2-1; d_gene: TRBD2
CDR3nt: TGCGCCAGCAGCTTGCCGACTAGCGGGTCCAGCCGATCCGACAATGAGCAGTTCTTC; CDR3aa: CASSLPTSGSSRSDNEQFF; v_gene: TRBV5-1; j_gene: TRBJ2-1; d_gene: TRBD2
CDR3nt: TGCGCCAGCAGCCAAGAAGCTACAGGCAATGAGCAGTTCTTC; CDR3aa: CASSQEATGNEQFF; v_gene: TRBV4-3; j_gene: TRBJ2-1; d_gene: -